The 3 T cell receptor beta chains presented below share a single source sample, sequenced in a study of beta chain features in type 1 diabetes. Sequencing targeted expressed TCRB transcripts, as all isolated RNA had been reverse transcribed. The protocol was immunoSEQ multiplex PCR, while the TCRdb copy is restricted to in-frame clones and leaves out a portion. Of under 50,000 clones in the sample, over 50% were seen once. The sample was Tregs from blood. Receptor source: a woman between 18 and 29 years old in good health.

The chain carries TRBV18 and TRBJ2-1, with 9 nucleotides matching TRBD2. This CDR3 is built from 15 residues. Trimming took 1 base from V and 2 from J; bases not matched to a gene: 0. Looked up from germline, CDR1 is KGHSH and CDR2 is LQKENI. CDR3 loop: CASSPQREAYNEQFF. The CDR3 nucleotides are TGTGCCAGCTCACCACAGCGGGAGGCCTACAATGAGCAGTTCTTC.

This clone showed up just once. V usage is TRBV5-1 and J usage is TRBJ2-5; 8 nucleotides align to TRBD2. V shed 4 bases, J shed 3 bases, and the junction held 5 bases outside the gene matches. The CDR3 loop spans 14 amino acids. In germline, CDR1 is SGHRS, CDR2 YFSETQ. The CDR3 region is CASSPGGVEETQYF. The CDR3, as DNA: TGCGCCAGCAGCCCGGGGGGGGTGGAAGAGACCCAGTACTTC.

The chain is built from TRBV7-3 and TRBJ2-3; 10 bases are a match to TRBD1. V was pared by 5 bases and J by 0 bases, with 5 bases of the junction left unmatched. Germline V gene lookup returns CDR1 SGHTA and CDR2 FQGTGA. The CDR3 contains 16 residues. Here the CDR3 reads CASSPTGGVSTDTQYF. The CDR3 nucleotides are TGTGCCAGCAGCCCGACAGGGGGCGTTAGCACAGATACGCAGTATTTT.